This T cell receptor (beta chain) appears in the sequencing data of a study of blood T cells in healthy people across ages. Study-level information: Through template switching, about one barcoded beta molecule was captured per two T cells, as measured in model experiments.

Findings and limits, study-wide: Diversity estimated from one million T cells was considered an underestimate. Since the PBMCs were unsorted, naive and antigen-experienced cells could not be conclusively compared.

This CDR3 region has 14 residues. Germline CDR1 and CDR2: SQVTM and ANQGSEA. V lost 6 bases, J lost 9 bases, and 15 bases stayed unmatched. This clonotype has a handful of counts. The antigen remains undetermined. A second 7 to 11 cycle PCR used barcoded and J-beta primers. Tagging of each cDNA molecule was performed by a template-switch adaptor with 12 random nucleotides. One entry per CDR3 protein results from TCRdb running MiXCR on the 5' RACE reads. The sample contains 2 million or so distinct CDR3 sequences, just under 50% of which appear only once. Sequenced: blood. The chain has TRBV29-1 and TRBJ2-7; 9 nucleotides align to TRBD1. This TCR derives from a woman aged 40-49 years in good health. Here the CDR3 reads CSVGPGGQGLGQYF. The DNA of the CDR3 is TGCAGCGTCGGACCCGGTGGACAGGGGTTGGGGCAGTACTTC.